This T cell receptor (beta chain) is drawn from a study of cytomegalovirus exposure and HLA in healthy donors. In the case of this clone: What it recognizes is unknown.

Study findings and constraints: HLA alleles showed associations with 15,000 to 20,000 TCR beta sequences in a later analysis, at a 0.05 false discovery rate. As a later analysis revealed, the rate of TCR association differed by HLA locus, with DRB1 most and HLA-C fewest. Several of the most significant clusters were apparently associated with common viral pathogens in a later analysis. Investigators reported 164 TCR beta chains as tied to cytomegalovirus.

It was with 60 Vbeta and 13 Jbeta primers that the PCR ran. Data came from immunoSEQ multiplex PCR; TCRdb stores just in-frame clones and leaves some out. The top ten hold approximately 2% of the sample, which has some 190,000 clones, roughly 80% seen once. This CDR3 contains 15 residues. V was pared by 3 bases and J by 5 bases, with 9 bases of the junction left unmatched. Looked up from germline, CDR1 is KGHSH and CDR2 is LQKENI. The sample taken for sequencing was PBMCs. This chain connects TRBV18 to TRBJ1-2; TRBD1 matches 7 bases. This TCR was recovered from a woman in her 30s in good health and CMV-seropositive. In nucleotides, the CDR3 is TGTGCCAGCTCACCGAGCGGACAGGCTGGGTATGGCTACACCTTC. This encodes CASSPSGQAGYGYTF. The entire variable domain, with the rest obtained from reference TRBV18 and TRBJ1-2, is as follows: NAGVMQNPRHLVRRRGQEARLRCSPMKGHSHVYWYRQLPEEGLKFMVYLQKENIIDESGMPKERFSAEFPKEGPSILRIQQVVRGDSAAYFCASSPSGQAGYGYTFGSGTRLTVV.